This TCR beta chain was captured by sequencing in a study of chemoradiotherapy in HPV16-positive cancers. Study outcomes and limitations: Functional assays defining HPV-specific T cells used only a couple of HPV16-positive patients. Candidate HPV-specific clones and E7-related TCR motifs grew in tumor during treatment.

Remarks on this clone: The antigen is undetermined.

The table came from immunoSEQ multiplex PCR; TCRdb's copy has only in-frame clones and leaves some out. The data show 15,000 to 20,000 clones, more than 80% seen once. The clonotype comes from a human donor with HPV-associated anogenital cancer. This specimen consisted of blood, obtained from a patient who underwent chemoradiotherapy.

Here the CDR3 reads CASLAPSGGAPYEQYF. The CDR3 DNA reads as TGTGCCAGCCTCGCTCCTAGCGGGGGGGCCCCCTACGAGCAGTACTTC. This chain connects TRBV2 to TRBJ2-7, with 12 bases lining up with TRBD2. Trimming at V came to 8 bases and at J to 2 bases, leaving 10 bases not matched to a gene. The CDR3 has 16 residues. Germline V lookup: CDR1 SNHLY, CDR2 FYNNEI.